This record covers a single T cell receptor (beta chain). Antigen specificity is unknown. The data derive from a study of T cell responses to AZD1222 COVID-19 vaccine. This CDR3 is built from 14 residues. Germline CDR1 reads MNHEY; CDR2 reads SVGAGI. The V segment lost 6 bases and the J segment 7 bases; nucleotides outside the gene matches: 7. Study-level findings and limits: The study found vaccine-associated CD4 TCRs spanning spike, dominant at 160-218 and 743-854. Donors were largely white British and mainly female; clonal diversity was possibly underestimated. Recipients of two AZD1222 doses showed rising Spike-specific TCR breadth and depth.

Assay used: immunoSEQ multiplex PCR; TCRdb lists only in-frame clones, some missing. Among 70,000 to 95,000 clones listed, around 84% were seen once. Pooled in the analysis were second doses at about 4 or about 12 weeks. This TCR was recovered from an adult who received the AZD1222 COVID-19 vaccine. The sequencing used peripheral blood, collected 28 days after the second AZD1222 dose. The chain has TRBV6-5 and TRBJ1-5; TRBD1 aligns across 9 bases. CDR3 DNA sequence: TGTGCCAGCAGACCGGACAGGGGAGGCCAGCCCCAGCATTTT. Its protein product is CASRPDRGGQPQHF.